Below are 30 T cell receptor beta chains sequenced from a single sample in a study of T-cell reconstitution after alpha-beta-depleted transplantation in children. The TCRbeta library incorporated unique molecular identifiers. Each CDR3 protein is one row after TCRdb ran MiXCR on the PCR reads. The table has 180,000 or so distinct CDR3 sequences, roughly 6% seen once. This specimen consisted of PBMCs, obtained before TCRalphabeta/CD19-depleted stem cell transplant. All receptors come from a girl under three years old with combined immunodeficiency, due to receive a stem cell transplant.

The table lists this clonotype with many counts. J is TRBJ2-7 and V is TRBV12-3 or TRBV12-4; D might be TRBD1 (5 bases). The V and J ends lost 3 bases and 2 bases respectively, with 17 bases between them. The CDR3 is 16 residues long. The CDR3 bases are TGTGCCAGCAGTTTCGCCCTCGACAGAACACCCTACGAGCAGTACTTC. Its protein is CASSFALDRTPYEQYF.

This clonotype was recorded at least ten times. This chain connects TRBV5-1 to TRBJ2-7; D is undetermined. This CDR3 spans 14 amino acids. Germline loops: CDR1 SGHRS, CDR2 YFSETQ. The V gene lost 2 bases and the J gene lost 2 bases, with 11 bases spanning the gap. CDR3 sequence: CASSFYGITYEQYF. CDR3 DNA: TGCGCCAGCAGCTTCTACGGTATCACCTACGAGCAGTACTTC.

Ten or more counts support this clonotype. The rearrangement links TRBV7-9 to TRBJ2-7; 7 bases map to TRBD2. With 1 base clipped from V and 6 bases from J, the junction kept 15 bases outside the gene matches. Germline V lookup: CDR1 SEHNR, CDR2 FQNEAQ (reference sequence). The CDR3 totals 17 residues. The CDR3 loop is CASSLVSSGPRSAEQYF. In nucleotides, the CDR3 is TGTGCCAGCAGCTTAGTGAGTAGCGGGCCTAGGTCCGCCGAGCAGTACTTC.

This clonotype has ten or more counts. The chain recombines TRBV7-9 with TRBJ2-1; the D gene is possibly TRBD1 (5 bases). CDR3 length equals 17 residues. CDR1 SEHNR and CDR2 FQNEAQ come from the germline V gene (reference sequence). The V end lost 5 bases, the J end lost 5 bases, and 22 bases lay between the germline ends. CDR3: CASSPVLPGYGNNEQFF. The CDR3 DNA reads TGTGCCAGCAGCCCCGTTCTACCAGGGTACGGTAACAATGAGCAGTTCTTC.

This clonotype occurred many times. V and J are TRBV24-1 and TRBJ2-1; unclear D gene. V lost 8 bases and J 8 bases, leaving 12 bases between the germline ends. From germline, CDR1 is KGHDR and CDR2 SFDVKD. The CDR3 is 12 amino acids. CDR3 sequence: CATTSPGYEQFF. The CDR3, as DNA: TGTGCCACCACCTCCCCGGGCTATGAGCAGTTCTTC.

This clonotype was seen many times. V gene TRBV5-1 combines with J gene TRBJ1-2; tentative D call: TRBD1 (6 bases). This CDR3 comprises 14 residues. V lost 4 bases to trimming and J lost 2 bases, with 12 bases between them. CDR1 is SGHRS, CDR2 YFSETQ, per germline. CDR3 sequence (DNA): TGCGCCAGCAGCCTAGACAGGTCGAACTATGGCTACACCTTC. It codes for CASSLDRSNYGYTF.

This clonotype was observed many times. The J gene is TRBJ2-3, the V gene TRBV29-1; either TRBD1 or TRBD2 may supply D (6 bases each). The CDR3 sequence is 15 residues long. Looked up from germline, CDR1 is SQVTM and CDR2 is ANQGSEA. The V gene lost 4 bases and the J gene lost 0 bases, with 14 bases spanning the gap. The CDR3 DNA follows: TGCAGCGTTGTAAAGGGGGGCGCCAGCACAGATACGCAGTATTTT. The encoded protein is CSVVKGGASTDTQYF.

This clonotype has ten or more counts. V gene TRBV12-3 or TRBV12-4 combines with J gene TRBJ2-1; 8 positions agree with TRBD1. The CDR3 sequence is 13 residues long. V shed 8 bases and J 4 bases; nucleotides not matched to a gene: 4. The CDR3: CASGQGAYNEQFF. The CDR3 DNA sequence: TGTGCCAGCGGGCAGGGGGCGTACAATGAGCAGTTCTTC.

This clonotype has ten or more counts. CDR3 DNA: TGTGCCTGTGGACAGGGGGGGAATTACGAGCAGTACTTC. Protein sequence: CACGQGGNYEQYF. The gene calls are TRBV19 and TRBJ2-7, with 10 bases matching TRBD1. J lost 4 bases, V lost 11 bases, and 8 bases had no gene match. CDR1 is LNHDA and CDR2 is SQIVND in the germline V gene (reference sequence). This CDR3 has 13 residues.

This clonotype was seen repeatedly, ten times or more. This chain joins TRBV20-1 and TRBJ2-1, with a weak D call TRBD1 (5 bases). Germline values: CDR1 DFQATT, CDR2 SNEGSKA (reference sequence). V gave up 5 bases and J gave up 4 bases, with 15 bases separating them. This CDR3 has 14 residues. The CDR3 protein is CSARPTGVYNEQFF. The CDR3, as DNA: TGCAGTGCTCGGCCTACAGGAGTTTACAATGAGCAGTTCTTC.

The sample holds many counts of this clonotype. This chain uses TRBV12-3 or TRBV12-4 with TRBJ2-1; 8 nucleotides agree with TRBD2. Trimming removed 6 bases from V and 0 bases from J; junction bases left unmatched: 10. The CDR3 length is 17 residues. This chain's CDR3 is CASRLTGTRPSYNEQFF. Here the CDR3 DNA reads TGTGCCAGCAGGTTAACCGGGACTAGGCCCTCCTACAATGAGCAGTTCTTC.

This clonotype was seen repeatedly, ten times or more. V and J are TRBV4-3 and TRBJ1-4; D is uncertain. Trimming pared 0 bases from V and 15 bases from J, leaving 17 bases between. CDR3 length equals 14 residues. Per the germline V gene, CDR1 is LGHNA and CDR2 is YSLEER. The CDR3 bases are TGCGCCAGCAGCCAAGACTGGGCGGGGAGAGTAGTGTTTTTT. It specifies CASSQDWAGRVVFF.

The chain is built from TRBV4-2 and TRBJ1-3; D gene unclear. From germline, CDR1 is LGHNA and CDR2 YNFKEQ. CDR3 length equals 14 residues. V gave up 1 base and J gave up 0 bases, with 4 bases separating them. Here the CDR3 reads CASSQGVSGNTIYF. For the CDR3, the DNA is TGTGCCAGCAGCCAAGGAGTCTCTGGAAACACCATATATTTT.

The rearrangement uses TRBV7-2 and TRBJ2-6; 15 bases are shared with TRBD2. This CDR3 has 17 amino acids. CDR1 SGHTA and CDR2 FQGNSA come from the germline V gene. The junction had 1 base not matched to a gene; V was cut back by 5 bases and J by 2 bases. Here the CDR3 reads CASSRTSGGAGANVLTF. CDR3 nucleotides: TGTGCCAGCAGCAGGACTAGCGGGGGGGCTGGGGCCAACGTCCTGACTTTC.

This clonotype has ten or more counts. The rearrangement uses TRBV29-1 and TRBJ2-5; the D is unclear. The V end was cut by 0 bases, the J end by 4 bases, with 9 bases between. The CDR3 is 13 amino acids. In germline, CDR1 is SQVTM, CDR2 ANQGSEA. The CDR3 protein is CSVEDPDRETQYF. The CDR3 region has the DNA TGCAGCGTTGAAGATCCTGACCGAGAGACCCAGTACTTC.

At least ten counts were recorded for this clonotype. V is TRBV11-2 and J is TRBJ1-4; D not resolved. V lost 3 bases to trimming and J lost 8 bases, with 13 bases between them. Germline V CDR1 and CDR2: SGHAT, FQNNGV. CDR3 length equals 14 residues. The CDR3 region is CASSFAWGGEKLFF. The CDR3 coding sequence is TGTGCCAGCAGCTTCGCTTGGGGAGGCGAAAAACTGTTTTTT. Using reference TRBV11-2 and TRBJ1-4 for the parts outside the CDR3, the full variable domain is EAGVAQSPRYKIIEKRQSVAFWCNPISGHATLYWYQQILGQGPKLLIQFQNNGVVDDSQLPKDRFSAERLKGVDSTLKIQPAKLEDSAVYLCASSFAWGGEKLFFGSGTQLSVL.

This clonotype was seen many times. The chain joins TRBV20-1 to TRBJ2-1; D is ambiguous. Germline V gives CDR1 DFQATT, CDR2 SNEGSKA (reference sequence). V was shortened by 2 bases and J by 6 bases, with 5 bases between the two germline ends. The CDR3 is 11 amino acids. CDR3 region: CSARLGNEQFF. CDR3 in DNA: TGCAGTGCTAGACTGGGCAATGAGCAGTTCTTC.

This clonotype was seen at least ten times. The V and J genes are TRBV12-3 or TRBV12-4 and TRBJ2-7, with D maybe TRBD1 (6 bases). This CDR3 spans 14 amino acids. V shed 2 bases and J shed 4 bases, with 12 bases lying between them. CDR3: CASSLQGLPYEQYF. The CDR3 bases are TGTGCCAGCAGTTTACAGGGGCTACCTTACGAGCAGTACTTC.

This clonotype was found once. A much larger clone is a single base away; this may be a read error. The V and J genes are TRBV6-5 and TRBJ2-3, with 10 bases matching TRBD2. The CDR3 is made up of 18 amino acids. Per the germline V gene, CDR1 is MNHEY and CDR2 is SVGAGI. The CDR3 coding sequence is TGTGCCAGCAGTTACGAGGGATCTAGCGGGGGCCTCACAAATACGCAGTATTTT. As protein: CASSYEGSSGGLTNTQYF.

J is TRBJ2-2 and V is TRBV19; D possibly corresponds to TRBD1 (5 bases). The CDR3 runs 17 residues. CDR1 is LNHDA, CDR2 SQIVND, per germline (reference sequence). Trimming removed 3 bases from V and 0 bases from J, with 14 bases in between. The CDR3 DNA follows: TGTGCCAGTAGTATCATGTATTGGACAACGAACACCGGGGAGCTGTTTTTT. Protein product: CASSIMYWTTNTGELFF. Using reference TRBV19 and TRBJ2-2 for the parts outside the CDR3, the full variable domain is DGGITQSPKYLFRKEGQNVTLSCEQNLNHDAMYWYRQDPGQGLRLIYYSQIVNDFQKGDIAEGYSVSREKKESFPLTVTSAQKNPTAFYLCASSIMYWTTNTGELFFGEGSRLTVL.

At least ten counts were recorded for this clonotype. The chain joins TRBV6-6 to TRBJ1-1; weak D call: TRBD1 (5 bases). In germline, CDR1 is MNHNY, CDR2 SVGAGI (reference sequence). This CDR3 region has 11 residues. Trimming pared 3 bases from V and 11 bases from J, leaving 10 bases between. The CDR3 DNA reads TGTGCCAGCAGTTATCTCAGGGAGGCTTTCTTT. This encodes CASSYLREAFF.

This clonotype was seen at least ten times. Here the CDR3 DNA reads TGTGCCAGCAGCTTAGACGTCCAGGGGCCCACCTACGAGCAGTACTTC. It is translated as CASSLDVQGPTYEQYF. The chain joins TRBV7-9 to TRBJ2-7, with a tentative D call TRBD1 (6 bases). From germline, CDR1 is SEHNR and CDR2 FQNEAQ (reference sequence). This CDR3 region has 16 residues. Trimming took 1 base from V and 2 from J, leaving 15 bases between them.

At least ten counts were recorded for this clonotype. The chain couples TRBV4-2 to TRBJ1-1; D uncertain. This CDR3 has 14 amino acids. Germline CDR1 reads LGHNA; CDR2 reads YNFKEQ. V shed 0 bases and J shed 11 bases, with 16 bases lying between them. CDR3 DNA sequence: TGTGCCAGCAGCCAAGAGGGCCCTAGCCCCGTCGCTTTCTTT. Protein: CASSQEGPSPVAFF.

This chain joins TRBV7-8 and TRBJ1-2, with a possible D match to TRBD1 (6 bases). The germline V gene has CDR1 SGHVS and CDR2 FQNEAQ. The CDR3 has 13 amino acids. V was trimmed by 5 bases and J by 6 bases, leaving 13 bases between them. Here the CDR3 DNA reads TGTGCCAGCAGCGTGAGGAGGGGGGATGGCTACACCTTC. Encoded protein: CASSVRRGDGYTF. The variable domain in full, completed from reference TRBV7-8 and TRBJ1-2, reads GAGVSQSPRYKVAKRGQDVALRCDPISGHVSLFWYQQALGQGPEFLTYFQNEAQLDKSGLPSDRFFAERPEGSVSTLKIQRTQQEDSAVYLCASSVRRGDGYTFGSGTRLTVV.

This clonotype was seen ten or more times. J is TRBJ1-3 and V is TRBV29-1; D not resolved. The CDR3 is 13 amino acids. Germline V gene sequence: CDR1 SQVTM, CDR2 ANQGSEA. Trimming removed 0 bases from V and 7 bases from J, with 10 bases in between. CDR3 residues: CSVEEVQFNTIYF. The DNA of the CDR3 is TGCAGCGTTGAAGAGGTCCAATTCAACACCATATATTTT.

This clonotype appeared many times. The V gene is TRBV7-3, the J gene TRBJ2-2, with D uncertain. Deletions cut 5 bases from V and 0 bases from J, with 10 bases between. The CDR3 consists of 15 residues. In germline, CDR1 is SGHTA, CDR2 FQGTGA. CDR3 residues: CASSPIGTNTGELFF. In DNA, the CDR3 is TGTGCCAGCAGCCCTATAGGGACGAACACCGGGGAGCTGTTTTTT.

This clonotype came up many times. Here the CDR3 DNA reads TGCAGCGTCCAAGCGGGAGGGGAGACCCAGTACTTC. The encoded protein is CSVQAGGETQYF. This chain links TRBV29-1 with TRBJ2-5; 10 bases fit TRBD2. Germline CDR1 reads SQVTM; CDR2 reads ANQGSEA. With 6 bases clipped from V and 5 bases from J, the junction kept 3 bases outside the gene matches. The CDR3 length is 12 residues.

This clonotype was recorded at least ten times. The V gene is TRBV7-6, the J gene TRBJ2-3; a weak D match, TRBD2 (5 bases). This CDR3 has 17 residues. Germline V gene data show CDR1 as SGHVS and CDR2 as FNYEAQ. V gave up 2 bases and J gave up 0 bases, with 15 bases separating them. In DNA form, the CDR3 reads TGTGCCAGCAGCTTACTCACGGTCGGGATTAGCACAGATACGCAGTATTTT. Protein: CASSLLTVGISTDTQYF. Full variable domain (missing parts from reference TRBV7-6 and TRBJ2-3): GAGVSQSPRYKVTKRGQDVALRCDPISGHVSLYWYRQALGQGPEFLTYFNYEAQQDKSGLPNDRFSAERPEGSISTLTIQRTEQRDSAMYRCASSLLTVGISTDTQYFGPGTRLTVL.

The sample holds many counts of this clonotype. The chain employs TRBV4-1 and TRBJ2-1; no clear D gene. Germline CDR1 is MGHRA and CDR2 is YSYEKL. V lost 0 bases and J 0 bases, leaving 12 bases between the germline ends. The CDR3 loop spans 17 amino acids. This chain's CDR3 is CASSQESEISSYNEQFF. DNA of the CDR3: TGCGCCAGCAGCCAAGAATCTGAGATAAGCTCCTACAATGAGCAGTTCTTC.

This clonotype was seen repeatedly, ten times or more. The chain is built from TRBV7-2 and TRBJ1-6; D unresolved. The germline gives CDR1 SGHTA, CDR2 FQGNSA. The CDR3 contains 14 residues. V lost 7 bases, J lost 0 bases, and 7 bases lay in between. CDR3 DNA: TGTGCCAGCACTCGGAGCTCCTATAATTCACCCCTCCACTTT. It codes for CASTRSSYNSPLHF.